Listed here are 24 T cell receptor beta chains from one sample, sequenced in a study of a mutant IDH1 vaccine in newly diagnosed glioma. These receptors have no identified antigens. Time point in this sample: week 35, safety follow-up. Each dose delivered 300 ug of mutant IDH1 20-mer peptide subcutaneously with imiquimod. Here immunoSEQ multiplex PCR was the method, and the copy in TCRdb shows in-frame clones only, minus some. The repertoire holds roughly 50,000 clones, more than 60% seen once, with 6.7% in the top ten. This specimen was PBMCs, taken from a glioma patient whose treatment included an IDH1 peptide vaccine. The source of these receptors is a man in his forties with glioma.

The V gene is TRBV10-1, the J gene TRBJ1-1, with 7 positions matching TRBD1. Germline assignment: CDR1 WNHNN and CDR2 SYGVQD (reference sequence). With 6 bases clipped from V and 1 base from J, the junction kept 5 bases outside the gene matches. The CDR3 is made up of 14 amino acids. CDR3 sequence: CASRAGGSNTEAFF. CDR3 sequence (DNA): TGCGCCAGCAGAGCAGGGGGTTCGAACACTGAAGCTTTCTTT.

J is TRBJ1-5 and V is TRBV25-1; unclear D gene. The CDR3 totals 15 residues. V lost 5 bases to trimming and J lost 0 bases, with 11 bases between them. Germline values: CDR1 MGHDK, CDR2 SYGVNS. CDR3 coding DNA: TGTGCCAGCAGTCCGCCCCTAGATAGCAATCAGCCCCAGCATTTT. Protein product: CASSPPLDSNQPQHF.

This chain uses TRBV4-1 with TRBJ1-1; TRBD1 aligns across 11 bases. The CDR3 consists of 15 residues. With V trimmed by 3 bases and J by 7 bases, 7 bases remained unmatched. Germline loops: CDR1 MGHRA, CDR2 YSYEKL. The CDR3 nucleotides read TGCGCCAGCAGCCACGAAGGACAGGGGGCTTTTGAAGCTTTCTTT. It codes for CASSHEGQGAFEAFF.

The CDR3 region has the DNA TGTGCGACGGGGCACCAAGGGAGATATGGCTACACCTTC. Translation: CATGHQGRYGYTF. The J gene is TRBJ1-2, the V gene TRBV5-4; D is possibly TRBD1 (5 bases). CDR3 size: 13 residues. Per the germline V gene, CDR1 is SGHNT and CDR2 is YYREEE (reference sequence).

This clone was recorded a few times. This chain joins TRBV28 and TRBJ1-1; 7 bases map to TRBD1. The J segment lost 6 bases and the V segment lost 7 bases, leaving 5 bases of the junction unmatched. Germline-derived CDR1 and CDR2 are MDHEN and SYDVKM. The CDR3 is made up of 12 amino acids. The CDR3 here is CASTSTGSEAFF. The CDR3 DNA follows: TGTGCCAGCACCTCGACAGGGTCTGAAGCTTTCTTT.

This clone was detected a few times. The chain employs TRBV7-9 and TRBJ1-3; D is unresolved. This CDR3 is 14 amino acids long. Trimming removed 5 bases from V and 0 bases from J, with 8 bases in between. The germline CDR1 and CDR2 sequences are SEHNR and FQNEAQ (reference sequence). CDR3 amino acids: CASSPDISGNTIYF. As DNA, the CDR3 is TGTGCCAGCAGCCCCGACATCTCTGGAAACACCATATATTTT.

The rearrangement uses TRBV7-8 and TRBJ2-1, with D possibly called TRBD1 or TRBD2 (5 bases each). Trimming took 7 bases from V and 9 from J, leaving 16 bases between them. Germline assignment: CDR1 SGHVS and CDR2 FQNEAQ. This CDR3 has 13 amino acids. CDR3 protein: CASTAPGGGEQFF. In DNA, the CDR3 is TGTGCCAGCACCGCACCGGGTGGGGGTGAGCAGTTCTTC.

The rearrangement links TRBV18 to TRBJ2-7; D gene uncertain. The CDR3 spans 11 residues. V lost 3 bases and J lost 4, with 4 bases in between. Germline V gene data show CDR1 as KGHSH and CDR2 as LQKENI. The CDR3 DNA is TGTGCCAGCTCACCCGGTTACGAGCAGTACTTC. It translates to CASSPGYEQYF. The full variable domain, its missing parts supplied by reference TRBV18 and TRBJ2-7, is NAGVMQNPRHLVRRRGQEARLRCSPMKGHSHVYWYRQLPEEGLKFMVYLQKENIIDESGMPKERFSAEFPKEGPSILRIQQVVRGDSAAYFCASSPGYEQYFGPGTRLTVT.

The genes are TRBV4-2 and TRBJ2-7, with 9 bases fitting TRBD2. The germline V gene encodes CDR1 LGHNA and CDR2 YNFKEQ. J gave up 4 bases and V 0 bases, and 7 bases lay outside the gene matches. The length of the CDR3 is 16 residues. The CDR3 DNA reads TGTGCCAGCAGCCAAGAAGGGGCGGGGGGGCTGTACGAGCAGTACTTC. This gives the protein CASSQEGAGGLYEQYF.

V is TRBV20-1 and J is TRBJ1-3; D gene unclear. The CDR3 is made up of 11 amino acids. CDR1 and CDR2 from the germline V gene are DFQATT and SNEGSKA (reference sequence). V dropped 3 bases and J dropped 7 bases, with 7 bases sitting between them. The CDR3 DNA is TGCAGTGCTAGCTGGAGGAACACCATATATTTT. It yields the protein CSASWRNTIYF.

The CDR3 DNA is TGTGCCAGCAGCTTGGACAAGAGGGACACTGAAGCTTTCTTT. Translated: CASSLDKRDTEAFF. The rearrangement joins TRBV7-8 to TRBJ1-1, with D perhaps TRBD1 (5 bases). Germline V gives CDR1 SGHVS, CDR2 FQNEAQ. CDR3 size: 14 residues. V was cut by 3 bases and J by 3 bases, with 11 bases left in between.

The chain couples TRBV14 to TRBJ2-7; D is unresolved. The CDR3 is 12 residues long. The germline V gene has CDR1 SGHDN and CDR2 FVKESK. Trimming removed 0 bases at V and 9 bases at J, with 9 bases between. The CDR3 bases are TGTGCCAGCAGCCAAGATGTCCATAGGCAGTACTTC. Protein sequence: CASSQDVHRQYF.

The rearrangement joins TRBV9 to TRBJ2-5; 7 bases match TRBD1. Germline V gene lookup returns CDR1 SGDLS and CDR2 YYNGEE. With 6 bases clipped from V and 4 bases from J, the junction kept 12 bases outside the gene matches. The CDR3 is 15 amino acids. CDR3 sequence: CASIGTPTGSETQYF. CDR3 sequence (DNA): TGTGCCAGCATAGGCACTCCGACAGGGTCAGAGACCCAGTACTTC.

The chain uses TRBV14 and TRBJ1-2, with D perhaps TRBD1 (5 bases). Germline V lookup: CDR1 SGHDN, CDR2 FVKESK. V shed 3 bases and J shed 4 bases, with 9 bases lying between them. This CDR3 has 13 amino acids. CDR3 sequence (DNA): TGTGCCAGCAGCCAGGGGGGGATCTATGGCTACACCTTC. Amino acid sequence: CASSQGGIYGYTF.

The chain couples TRBV10-2 to TRBJ2-7, with 13 bases aligning to TRBD2. This CDR3 contains 19 residues. J was trimmed by 6 bases and V by 1 base; bases with no gene match: 15. CDR1 and CDR2 from the germline V gene are WSHSY and SAAADI. Here the CDR3 reads CASSEFSIRGLAGVSEQYF. CDR3 bases: TGCGCCAGCAGTGAGTTCTCGATCCGTGGACTAGCGGGGGTAAGCGAGCAGTACTTC.

The CDR3 here is CASSLPGKADYGYTF. The CDR3 region has the DNA TGTGCCAGCAGCCTCCCCGGTAAGGCTGACTATGGCTACACCTTC. The V call is TRBV13, the J call TRBJ1-2; D call uncertain. The CDR3 consists of 15 residues. The V end was cut by 5 bases, the J end by 3 bases, with 16 bases between. Germline V CDR1 and CDR2: PRHDT, FYEKMQ (reference sequence).

This rearrangement joins TRBV6-1 to TRBJ1-1; no clear D. Between the trimmed V and J ends, which lost 4 bases and 7 bases, there was a span of 13 bases. The CDR3 contains 13 residues. The germline V gene encodes CDR1 MNHNS and CDR2 SASEGT. The CDR3 protein is CASSAQAKGEAFF. The CDR3 DNA is TGTGCCAGCAGTGCGCAGGCGAAGGGTGAAGCTTTCTTT.

The V gene is TRBV20-1, the J gene TRBJ2-5; D gene unclear. The CDR3 extends over 11 amino acids. The germline gives CDR1 DFQATT, CDR2 SNEGSKA (reference sequence). V lost 6 bases and J 5 bases, leaving 10 bases between the germline ends. This CDR3 reads CSALGYETQYF. CDR3 coding DNA: TGCAGTGCCCTTGGGTATGAGACCCAGTACTTC.

The chain uses TRBV18 and TRBJ1-1; D call uncertain. The CDR3 contains 14 residues. Trimming stripped 0 bases from V and 5 bases from J, with 10 bases between. The germline V gene has CDR1 KGHSH and CDR2 LQKENI. The CDR3 here is CASSPPAGGTEAFF. The CDR3 DNA follows: TGTGCCAGCTCACCACCGGCGGGAGGAACTGAAGCTTTCTTT.

The rearrangement links TRBV19 to TRBJ2-7; 8 bases match TRBD1. The V segment lost 4 bases and the J segment 2 bases; nucleotides outside the gene matches: 4. Germline V gene data show CDR1 as LNHDA and CDR2 as SQIVND (reference sequence). This CDR3 region has 14 residues. This CDR3 is CASSTGTGTYEQYF. The CDR3 DNA reads TGTGCCAGTAGTACCGGGACAGGCACCTACGAGCAGTACTTC.

This rearrangement joins TRBV7-9 to TRBJ2-3, with TRBD2 identical over 12 bases. This CDR3 contains 14 residues. Germline CDR1 and CDR2: SEHNR and FQNEAQ (reference sequence). V trimming: 5 bases; J trimming: 6 bases; junction bases outside the gene matches: 3. CDR3 protein: CASSMTSGGDTQYF. The DNA for the CDR3 is TGTGCCAGCAGCATGACTAGCGGGGGCGATACGCAGTATTTT. The full variable domain, completed using reference TRBV7-9 and TRBJ2-3, is DTGVSQNPRHKITKRGQNVTFRCDPISEHNRLYWYRQTLGQGPEFLTYFQNEAQLEKSRLLSDRFSAERPKGSFSTLEIQRTEQGDSAMYLCASSMTSGGDTQYFGPGTRLTVL.

The chain uses TRBV19 and TRBJ2-5, with 12 bases lining up with TRBD1. The CDR3 covers 15 residues. Germline CDR1 and CDR2: LNHDA and SQIVND (reference sequence). Germline trimming cut 5 bases from V and 4 bases from J; bases unmatched to any gene: 5. The CDR3 coding sequence is TGTGCCAGTAGTCTAAGGGACAGGGGGCCAGAGACCCAGTACTTC. Translated, it gives CASSLRDRGPETQYF.

The J gene is TRBJ2-3, the V gene TRBV7-9, with unresolved D. This CDR3 contains 11 residues. V was cut by 0 bases and J by 6 bases, with 1 base left in between. Germline CDR1 SEHNR, CDR2 FQNEAQ (reference sequence). CDR3 sequence (DNA): TGTGCCAGCAGCTTAGCCGATACGCAGTATTTT. Protein product: CASSLADTQYF.

The CDR3 DNA follows: TGTGGGTCGGGAAACACCATATATTTT. It specifies CGSGNTIYF. V is TRBV12-5 and J is TRBJ1-3; D is undetermined. Germline CDR1 reads LGHNT; CDR2 reads FRNRAP. CDR3 length: 9 residues.